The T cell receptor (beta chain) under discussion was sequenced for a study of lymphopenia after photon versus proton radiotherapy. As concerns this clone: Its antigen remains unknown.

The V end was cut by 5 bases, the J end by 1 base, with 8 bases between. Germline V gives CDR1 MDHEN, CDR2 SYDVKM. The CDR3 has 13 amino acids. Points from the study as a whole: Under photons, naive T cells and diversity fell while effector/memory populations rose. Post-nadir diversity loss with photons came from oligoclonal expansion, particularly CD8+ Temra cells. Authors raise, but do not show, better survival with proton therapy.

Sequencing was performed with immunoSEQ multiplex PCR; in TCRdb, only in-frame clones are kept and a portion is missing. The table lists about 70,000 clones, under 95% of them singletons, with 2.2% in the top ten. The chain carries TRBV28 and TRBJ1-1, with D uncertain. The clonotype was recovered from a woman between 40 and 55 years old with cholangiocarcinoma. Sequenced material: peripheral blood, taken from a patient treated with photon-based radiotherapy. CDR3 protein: CASSIEGNTEAFF. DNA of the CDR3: TGTGCCAGCAGTATCGAAGGGAACACTGAAGCTTTCTTT.